These 29 T cell receptor beta chains originate from one sample sequenced in a study of blood T cell repertoires in COVID-19. Generated by immunoSEQ multiplex PCR, the TCRdb table keeps only in-frame clones and is missing some. The data contain some 130,000 clones, approximately 78% of them singletons. The specimen was peripheral blood. The receptor source for this set is a man aged 55-75 years who had recovered from COVID-19.

J is TRBJ1-2 and V is TRBV24-1; 9 positions agree with TRBD1. The J segment lost 9 bases and the V segment lost 4 bases, leaving 5 bases of the junction unmatched. The CDR3 totals 13 residues. Looked up from germline, CDR1 is KGHDR and CDR2 is SFDVKD. CDR3 region: CATSEGTGNRYTF. For the CDR3, the DNA is TGTGCCACCAGTGAAGGGACAGGGAACCGCTACACCTTC.

The V and J genes are TRBV24-1 and TRBJ2-3; TRBD2 might be the D (5 bases). The CDR3 consists of 18 residues. With 0 bases removed from V and 6 bases from J, the gap between germline ends came to 21 bases. Germline loops: CDR1 KGHDR, CDR2 SFDVKD. This chain's CDR3 is CATSDLQSVGVGWDTQYF. CDR3 sequence (DNA): TGTGCCACCAGTGATTTGCAGTCGGTGGGAGTAGGTTGGGATACGCAGTATTTT.

The chain joins TRBV3-1 (or the pseudogene TRBV3-2) to TRBJ1-2; D may be TRBD1 (5 bases). In germline, CDR1 is LGHDT, CDR2 YNNKEL (reference sequence). The germline V and J ends were trimmed by 1 base and 7 bases, with 7 bases remaining between them. The length of the CDR3 is 12 residues. The CDR3 DNA is TGTGCCAGCAGCCAAGGGGACTTTGGCTACACCTTC. Encoded protein: CASSQGDFGYTF.

The J gene is TRBJ2-2, the V gene TRBV10-1; no firm D call. Germline CDR1 is WNHNN and CDR2 is SYGVQD (reference sequence). The CDR3 covers 12 residues. Trimming took off 6 bases at V and 7 bases at J, with 9 bases between the two ends. In nucleotides, the CDR3 is TGCGCCAGCAGGGTTTTCGGCGGGGAGCTGTTTTTT. Its protein is CASRVFGGELFF.

The chain employs TRBV29-1 and TRBJ2-2; D uncertain. CDR3 length: 15 residues. CDR1 is SQVTM and CDR2 is ANQGSEA in the germline V gene. The V end was cut by 3 bases, the J end by 0 bases, with 11 bases between. The CDR3 DNA reads TGCAGCGTTGACCAAGGTACAGCGAACACCGGGGAGCTGTTTTTT. Encoded protein: CSVDQGTANTGELFF.

V gene TRBV7-9 combines with J gene TRBJ2-2, with D possibly being TRBD1 (5 bases). This CDR3 is built from 14 residues. Germline CDR1 SEHNR, CDR2 FQNEAQ (reference sequence). Deletions cut 5 bases from V and 3 bases from J, with 10 bases between. CDR3 residues: CASSLQGHTGELFF. The CDR3 region has the DNA TGTGCCAGCAGCCTCCAGGGTCACACCGGGGAGCTGTTTTTT.

The chain links TRBV3-1 (or the pseudogene TRBV3-2) to TRBJ1-5; 10 nucleotides align to TRBD1. With 3 bases clipped from V and 4 bases from J, the junction kept 0 bases outside the gene matches. Germline CDR1 reads LGHDT; CDR2 reads YNNKEL (reference sequence). CDR3 size: 14 residues. Written as DNA, the CDR3 is TGTGCCAGCAGCCAGGGACAGGGGAATCAGCCCCAGCATTTT. Its translation is CASSQGQGNQPQHF.

CDR3 bases: TGTGCCAGCAGTCGAGGGGGACAGACCACCTACGAGCAGTACTTC. It specifies CASSRGGQTTYEQYF. The chain combines TRBV6-5 with TRBJ2-7, with TRBD1 matching 7 bases. The CDR3 is made up of 15 amino acids. V was clipped by 5 bases and J by 2 bases; unmatched bases: 9. Germline V lookup: CDR1 MNHEY, CDR2 SVGAGI.

This clone was counted a few times. The chain carries TRBV6-5 and TRBJ1-1, with TRBD1 matching over 7 bases. Germline assignment: CDR1 MNHEY and CDR2 SVGAGI. CDR3 size: 13 residues. V lost 5 bases to trimming and J lost 10 bases; unmatched junction nucleotides: 10. CDR3 sequence: CASSRGDRVGAFF. CDR3 DNA: TGTGCCAGCAGTCGCGGGGACAGAGTTGGAGCTTTCTTT.

In this sample, this clone turned up a few times. The rearrangement joins TRBV2 to TRBJ1-6; D remains unclear. The CDR3 length is 15 residues. Germline assignment: CDR1 SNHLY and CDR2 FYNNEI. V lost 6 bases and J lost 8, with 17 bases in between. The CDR3 DNA follows: TGTGCCAGCAGGAGGATTGCTTCGAGGGATTCACCCCTCCACTTT. Protein: CASRRIASRDSPLHF.

The gene calls are TRBV28 and TRBJ2-7, with 9 bases matching TRBD1. The germline CDR1 and CDR2 sequences are MDHEN and SYDVKM. With V trimmed by 10 bases and J by 2 bases, 6 bases remained unmatched. The CDR3 length is 13 residues. The CDR3 is CATGTGSPYEQYF. CDR3 nucleotide sequence: TGTGCCACCGGGACAGGGAGCCCCTACGAGCAGTACTTC.

J is TRBJ2-7 and V is TRBV5-1; TRBD1 matches at 9 bases. The CDR3 has 17 amino acids. V lost 4 bases to trimming and J lost 2 bases; unmatched junction nucleotides: 13. In germline, CDR1 is SGHRS, CDR2 YFSETQ. The CDR3 DNA follows: TGCGCCAGCAGCCCACCCTTTGGACAGGGGACTACCTACGAGCAGTACTTC. Its protein is CASSPPFGQGTTYEQYF.

The V call is TRBV18, the J call TRBJ1-1, with D possibly matching TRBD1 (6 bases). V lost 3 bases, J lost 5 bases, and 16 bases lay in between. The CDR3 is made up of 15 amino acids. Germline V CDR1 and CDR2: KGHSH, LQKENI. The CDR3 loop reads CASSPQGTSVTEAFF. The CDR3 nucleotides read TGTGCCAGCTCACCTCAGGGGACATCTGTGACTGAAGCTTTCTTT.

The chain employs TRBV27 and TRBJ2-5, with 8 bases fitting TRBD2. CDR1 MNHEY and CDR2 SMNVEV come from the germline V gene (reference sequence). V was pared by 5 bases and J by 5 bases, with 13 bases of the junction left unmatched. The CDR3 length is 16 residues. CDR3 sequence reads: CASSPTPWGLGETQYF. The CDR3, as DNA: TGTGCCAGCAGTCCTACCCCTTGGGGACTAGGCGAGACCCAGTACTTC.

This clone was picked up one time. V is TRBV5-1 and J is TRBJ1-2, with D tentatively TRBD1 (6 bases). V lost 2 bases, J lost 8 bases, and 16 bases lay in between. This CDR3 contains 14 residues. Germline lookup yields CDR1 SGHRS and CDR2 YFSETQ. Here the CDR3 DNA reads TGCGCCAGCAGCTTAGAGACAGGCCGGGGAGGCTACACCTTC. Residues: CASSLETGRGGYTF.

The genes are TRBV7-2 and TRBJ2-3, with D possibly matching TRBD1 (5 bases). Trimming cost V 3 bases and J 6 bases, with 7 bases left between them. Per germline, CDR1 SGHTA and CDR2 FQGNSA. The CDR3 covers 12 residues. The CDR3 loop reads CASSFSGDTQYF. CDR3 nucleotide sequence: TGTGCCAGCAGCTTCTCAGGGGATACGCAGTATTTT.

This rearrangement joins TRBV2 to TRBJ1-2; TRBD1 matches at 11 bases. CDR3 length: 14 amino acids. V lost 8 bases, J lost 6 bases, and 8 bases stayed unmatched. Looked up from germline, CDR1 is SNHLY and CDR2 is FYNNEI. CDR3 in DNA: TGTGCCAGCGAGGACAGGGGGCAGATCAATGGCTACACCTTC. This sequence encodes CASEDRGQINGYTF.

The chain links TRBV4-3 to TRBJ1-1; D might be TRBD1 (5 bases). This CDR3 has 16 amino acids. The V end lost 4 bases, the J end lost 1 base, and 16 bases lay between the germline ends. Germline CDR1 LGHNA, CDR2 YSLEER. The CDR3: CASSRDPGGRNTEAFF. Written as DNA, the CDR3 is TGCGCCAGCAGCCGCGACCCGGGGGGTCGGAACACTGAAGCTTTCTTT.

The chain recombines TRBV5-4 with TRBJ2-4; 7 bases are a match to TRBD1. Germline V gene data show CDR1 as SGHNT and CDR2 as YYREEE (reference sequence). V was pared by 2 bases and J by 6 bases, with 11 bases of the junction left unmatched. The CDR3 is 16 residues long. The CDR3 DNA reads TGTGCCAGCAGCTTCAATACAGGGGCTTCGGTAAACATTCAGTACTTC. It encodes CASSFNTGASVNIQYF.

This clone was counted between two and nine times. The gene calls are TRBV6-5 and TRBJ1-2, with D unclear. The CDR3 contains 13 residues. Germline V gene data show CDR1 as MNHEY and CDR2 as SVGAGI. V lost 6 bases and J lost 7, with 15 bases in between. The CDR3 DNA reads TGTGCCAGCAGGGAGGACTGGAGCGGTGGCTACACCTTC. Its translation: CASREDWSGGYTF.

The V call is TRBV6-4, the J call TRBJ1-5; 7 nucleotides match TRBD1. V gave up 3 bases and J gave up 6 bases; unmatched junction bases: 5. CDR3 length: 14 amino acids. Germline values: CDR1 MRHNA, CDR2 SNTAGT. CDR3 loop: CASSEGPGGQPQHF. The CDR3 nucleotides read TGTGCCAGCAGTGAGGGCCCAGGGGGTCAGCCCCAGCATTTT.

This clone was detected many times. The V and J genes are TRBV9 and TRBJ2-7, with 13 nucleotides matching TRBD2. CDR1 is SGDLS and CDR2 is YYNGEE in the germline V gene. The CDR3 covers 15 residues. Unmatched junction bases numbered 4, after V lost 3 bases and J lost 4 bases. The CDR3, as DNA: TGTGCCAGCAGCGAGGGACTAGCGGGACAGTACGAGCAGTACTTC. It specifies CASSEGLAGQYEQYF.

The V gene is TRBV6-5, the J gene TRBJ1-2; D is perhaps TRBD1 (6 bases). The CDR3 loop spans 12 amino acids. V lost 6 bases and J lost 3, with 8 bases in between. Germline CDR1 reads MNHEY; CDR2 reads SVGAGI. The CDR3 sequence: CASRDRYYGYTF. The DNA for the CDR3 is TGTGCCAGCAGGGACAGATACTATGGCTACACCTTC.

The chain joins TRBV19 to TRBJ1-6; TRBD1 matches at 7 bases. Germline V gene lookup returns CDR1 LNHDA and CDR2 SQIVND (reference sequence). V shed 8 bases and J 7 bases; nucleotides not matched to a gene: 5. CDR3 length: 13 residues. CDR3 residues: CASEGARNSPLHF. The CDR3, as DNA: TGTGCCAGTGAGGGGGCGCGCAATTCACCCCTCCACTTT.

The rearrangement uses TRBV15 and TRBJ1-6; perhaps TRBD1 as D (5 bases). The CDR3 loop spans 16 amino acids. Trimming pared 0 bases from V and 7 bases from J, leaving 13 bases between. Germline values: CDR1 LNHNV, CDR2 YYDKDF (reference sequence). This CDR3 is CATSRDRRADNSPLHF. For the CDR3, the DNA is TGTGCCACCAGCAGAGATCGCAGGGCGGACAATTCACCCCTCCACTTT.

The chain couples TRBV5-5 to TRBJ2-7, with D unclear. CDR1 SGHKS and CDR2 YYEKEE come from the germline V gene (reference sequence). This CDR3 region has 14 residues. Trimming took 1 base from V and 0 from J, leaving 8 bases between them. As DNA, the CDR3 is TGTGCCAGCAGCTTGCAGACACTCTCCTACGAGCAGTACTTC. Encoded protein: CASSLQTLSYEQYF.

The J gene is TRBJ1-2, the V gene TRBV6-5; 7 bases line up with TRBD1. The germline gives CDR1 MNHEY, CDR2 SVGAGI. V shed 6 bases, J shed 2 bases, and the junction held 6 bases outside the gene matches. This CDR3 has 14 amino acids. The CDR3 DNA sequence: TGTGCCAGCAGCCCACAGGGGTCGAACTATGGCTACACCTTC. Encoded protein: CASSPQGSNYGYTF.

The chain joins TRBV7-2 to TRBJ1-1; the D gene is possibly TRBD1 (5 bases). CDR1 SGHTA and CDR2 FQGNSA come from the germline V gene. This CDR3 contains 14 residues. V lost 5 bases and J lost 1, with 11 bases in between. The CDR3 nucleotides are TGTGCCAGCAGCCCCGGACACCAGAACACTGAAGCTTTCTTT. It codes for CASSPGHQNTEAFF.

This chain uses TRBV24-1 with TRBJ2-3, with 8 nucleotides matching TRBD2. The ends lost 4 bases at V and 0 bases at J; junction bases unmatched: 2. The CDR3 contains 15 residues. From germline, CDR1 is KGHDR and CDR2 SFDVKD. The CDR3 sequence is CATSEVAGSTDTQYF. The CDR3 bases are TGTGCCACCAGTGAAGTAGCGGGGAGCACAGATACGCAGTATTTT.